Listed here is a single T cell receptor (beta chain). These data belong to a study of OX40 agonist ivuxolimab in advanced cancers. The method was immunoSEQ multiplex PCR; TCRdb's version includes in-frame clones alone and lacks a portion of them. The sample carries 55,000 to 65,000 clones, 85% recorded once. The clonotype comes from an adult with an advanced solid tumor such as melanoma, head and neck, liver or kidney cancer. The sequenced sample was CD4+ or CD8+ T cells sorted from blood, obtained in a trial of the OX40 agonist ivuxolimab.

CDR3 loop: CASRLQGQPQHF. The CDR3 DNA is TGTGCCAGCAGGCTTCAGGGTCAGCCCCAGCATTTT. This chain connects TRBV28 to TRBJ1-5; perhaps TRBD1 as D (5 bases). V was shortened by 6 bases and J by 6 bases, with 9 bases between the two germline ends. There are 12 residues in the CDR3. Germline V lookup: CDR1 MDHEN, CDR2 SYDVKM.